The present entry profiles one T cell receptor beta chain with its context. The assay was immunoSEQ multiplex PCR, and TCRdb's table has in-frame clones only and misses some. This table holds under 250,000 clones, 80% to 90% found once. The data belong to a study of cytomegalovirus exposure and HLA in healthy donors. Germline loops: CDR1 MNHNS, CDR2 SASEGT. J lost 6 bases, V lost 5 bases, and 9 bases had no gene match. This CDR3 contains 14 residues. The TCR originated in a woman younger than 30 in good health and CMV-seropositive. The V gene is TRBV6-1, the J gene TRBJ1-1; TRBD1 matches 7 bases. The specimen sequenced was PBMCs. The CDR3 region has the DNA TGTGCCAGCAGTACCCTACGACAGGGCCCTGAAGCTTTCTTT. It codes for CASSTLRQGPEAFF.